This entry concerns a single T cell receptor beta chain. The specificity of this receptor is unknown. No much larger clone is present one base from it, and per-base qualities are unavailable. This entry is derived from a study (dated by TCRdb to about 2015). For the study in its entirety: Whether tumor-infiltrating Tregs in breast cancer are recruited from blood Tregs or converted in situ from other CD4+ T cell subsets was tested. Results and caveats for the whole study, not just this receptor: The greatest overlap of tumor-infiltrating Treg TCR alpha and beta sequences was with tumor naive CD4+ T cells, followed next by blood naive CD4+ T cells. Rather than covering whole repertoires, validation in the larger cohort was restricted to a single TCR beta V-J rearrangement. The TCR gene usage of tumor memory CD4+ T cells clustered together with blood and lymph node memory CD4+ cells and with lymph node naive CD4+ cells.

Naive CD4+ T cells were purified with the Miltenyi Naive CD4+ T Cell Isolation kit, with Tregs depleted using CD25 microbeads. Tregs, naive and memory CD4+ T cells from tumor, blood and ipsilateral draining lymph nodes of five breast cancer patients underwent full-length TCR alpha and beta sequencing. Mononuclear cells from lymph nodes or approximately 50 ml of peripheral blood were isolated by Ficoll density gradient centrifugation. A purity exceeding 90% was confirmed by FACS for the sorted cell populations. Full-length TCR variable regions were amplified by 5' RACE PCR using constant-region reverse primers, and then by semi-nested PCR using Nested Universal Primer A. The ReliaPrep RNA Cell Miniprep System was used to extract total RNA, which was then reverse transcribed into 5'RACE-ready cDNA with the SMARTer RACE 5'/3' Kit. An Illumina MiSeq was used to sequence the full-length TCR alpha and beta libraries, which had been barcoded with multiplex adaptors. In the original analysis: Sequencing data were pooled across the five patients for each of nine subset-tissue groups and compared by unsupervised clustering of TCR gene usage. Repertoire similarity was calculated with the Morisita-Horn index, weighting shared sequences by their contribution to each repertoire. TCRdb handled the public reads itself, with Q25 trimming in fastp and clone calling in MiXCR, and kept productive beta chains. One record per CDR3 amino acid sequence lists the most common genes and DNA. The V and J calls, along with clone size, are taken from TCRdb and not from the paper's own processing. For this sample the table gives roughly 52,000 distinct CDR3 sequences, of which about a sixth were detected only once. The ten biggest clones cover under 3% of the sample.

Measured from the cysteine to the phenylalanine, the CDR3 is 16 residues long. Solely the CDR3 DNA is kept, with 48 bases framed from the first base. The CDR1 and CDR2 encoded by the germline V gene are MNHEY and SVGAGI. Trimming takes 4 bases off V and 0 bases off J; junction bases not matched to a gene: 6. The sample comprised naive CD4+ T cells sorted from blood. The cell subset or site label, as the study defines it: naive CD4+ T cells, CD4+CD45RA+CD25-. This TCR came from a female donor with breast cancer. This receptor chain uses TRBV6-5 and TRBJ1-2; TRBD1 aligns with 9 central bases. The nucleotides read TGTGCCAGCAGTTCATCCGGGACAGGGACTAACTATGGCTACACCTTC. Protein translation: CASSSSGTGTNYGYTF.